Following are 3 T cell receptor beta chains from one sample sequenced in a study of cytomegalovirus exposure and HLA in healthy donors. Profiling relied on immunoSEQ multiplex PCR, and the TCRdb table lists in-frame clones only, not all of them. The sample holds fewer than 200,000 clones, 75% to 90% seen once. What was sequenced was PBMCs. These TCRs come from a woman between 18 and 29 years old in good health and CMV-seronegative.

The genes are TRBV27 and TRBJ2-2; the D is unclear. Trimming removed 6 bases from V and 3 bases from J, with 26 bases in between. This CDR3 contains 19 residues. Germline CDR1 is MNHEY and CDR2 is SMNVEV (reference sequence). The CDR3 loop is CASRQRRIIAEYYTGELFF. The CDR3, as DNA: TGTGCCAGCAGGCAACGTCGCATTATAGCAGAGTACTACACCGGGGAGCTGTTTTTT.

The chain carries TRBV7-8 and TRBJ1-5, with 7 positions matching TRBD1. Unmatched junction bases numbered 4, after V lost 4 bases and J lost 7 bases. Germline V gene lookup returns CDR1 SGHVS and CDR2 FQNEAQ. The CDR3 is 13 amino acids. CDR3 DNA sequence: TGTGCCAGCAGCTCCAGGGGGTACCAGCCCCAGCATTTT. Protein: CASSSRGYQPQHF.

In this sample, this clone turned up a few times. V is TRBV7-2 and J is TRBJ2-1; D perhaps matches TRBD1 (5 bases). Trimming removed 8 bases from V and 3 bases from J, with 11 bases in between. Germline-derived CDR1 and CDR2 are SGHTA and FQGNSA. The CDR3 spans 13 residues. The DNA of the CDR3 is TGTGCCAGCTGCCCAGGGCTCTACAATGAGCAGTTCTTC. It translates to CASCPGLYNEQFF.